This paragraph covers one T cell receptor (beta chain) sequence. The target antigen is unknown. The source of the sample is a study of T cell responses to AZD1222 COVID-19 vaccine. Findings and limits, study-wide: Targets within unmutated variant regions were reportedly found for nearly half of spike-specific TCRs. Clonal diversity was possibly underestimated; the donors were predominantly white British and more often female.

CDR1 SGHNT and CDR2 YENEEA come from the germline V gene. V lost 6 bases, J lost 4 bases, and 12 bases lay in between. This CDR3 comprises 13 residues. Using immunoSEQ multiplex PCR, the repertoire was profiled, and TCRdb retains in-frame clones only, with some absent. The data show 70,000 to 95,000 clones, roughly nine tenths seen once. Here the sequenced sample was peripheral blood, taken on day 0 of AZD1222 vaccination. V and J are TRBV11-3 and TRBJ1-1; D is perhaps TRBD1 (5 bases). The origin of this receptor is an adult in good health. This CDR3 is CASRPGGVTEAFF. The CDR3 DNA follows: TGTGCCAGCAGACCGGGGGGGGTCACTGAAGCTTTCTTT.